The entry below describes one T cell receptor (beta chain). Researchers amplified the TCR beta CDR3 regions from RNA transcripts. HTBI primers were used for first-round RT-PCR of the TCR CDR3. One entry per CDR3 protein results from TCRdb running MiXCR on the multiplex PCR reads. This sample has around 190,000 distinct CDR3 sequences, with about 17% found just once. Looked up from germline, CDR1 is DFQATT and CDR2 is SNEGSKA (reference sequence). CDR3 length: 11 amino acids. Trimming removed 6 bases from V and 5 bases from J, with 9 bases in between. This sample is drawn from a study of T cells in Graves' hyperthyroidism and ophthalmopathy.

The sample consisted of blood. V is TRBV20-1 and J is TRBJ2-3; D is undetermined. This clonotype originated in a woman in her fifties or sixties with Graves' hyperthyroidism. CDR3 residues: CSAPKGDTQYF. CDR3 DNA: TGCAGTGCCCCCAAGGGAGATACGCAGTATTTT.